This passage covers 24 T cell receptor beta chains from one sample sequenced in a study of T cells in women clearing cervical HPV infection. Sequencing used immunoSEQ multiplex PCR; TCRdb keeps in-frame clones, though not all of them. Found here are about 18,000 clones; the top ten clones hold approximately 15%. The specimen was blood buffy coat. The receptors were sampled from a woman aged 18 to 69 with a cervical HPV16 infection that either progressed to CIN3+ or cleared (not recorded which).

With regard to this clone: The sample contains more than one DNA sequence encoding this CDR3. The chain's CDR3 is CASTAVGQGWDTQYF. The covered CDR3 bases are TGTGCCAGTACCGCCGTGGGACAGGGTTGGGACACG. V is TRBV19 and J is TRBJ2-3; TRBD1 matches at 9 bases. The read terminates 3 residues before the CDR3 end, so the remaining end is supplied by the germline J gene. The germline CDR1 and CDR2 sequences are LNHDA and SQIVND (reference sequence). The CDR3 runs to 15 residues.

Turning to this clone: The sequenced fragment ends 3 residues before the CDR3 boundary, so the rest is inferred from the germline J gene. The chain recombines TRBV5-1 with TRBJ2-1; possibly TRBD2 for D (5 bases). CDR3 length: 13 amino acids. Germline V gene data show CDR1 as SGHRS and CDR2 as YFSETQ. V lost 1 base to trimming and J lost 8 bases, with 10 bases between them. The CDR3 region is CASSLRGSDEQFF. The DNA read from the CDR3 is TGCGCCAGCAGCTTGCGGGGAAGCGATGAG.

Of note for this clone: The read halts 3 residues ahead of the CDR3 end, with the missing end drawn from the germline J gene. The chain uses TRBV20-1 and TRBJ2-3; 11 bases line up with TRBD2. Trimming took 5 bases from V and 3 from J; bases not matched to a gene: 4. There are 14 residues in the CDR3. Germline V gene sequence: CDR1 DFQATT, CDR2 SNEGSKA (reference sequence). Incomplete CDR3 DNA: TGCAGTGCTGGGACTAGCGGAACAACAGATACG. Amino acids: CSAGTSGTTDT. The whole CDR3 region reads CSAGTSGTTDTQYF.

Details on this clone: The CDR3 is cut off 3 residues early in the read; its end comes from the germline J gene. The chain joins TRBV5-4 to TRBJ2-1; D is perhaps TRBD2 (6 bases). CDR1 and CDR2 from the germline V gene are SGHNT and YYREEE (reference sequence). The ends were cut back, 1 base at V and 8 bases at J, with 7 bases in the middle. This CDR3 is 12 amino acids long. This CDR3 is CASSLSGDEQFF. CDR3 DNA, as far as it was read: TGTGCCAGCAGCTTGTCGGGGGATGAG.

Measured by frequency, this clone is medium-sized. The read halts 3 residues ahead of the CDR3 end, with the missing end drawn from the germline J gene. This chain links TRBV20-1 with TRBJ2-5, with 9 bases fitting TRBD1. The CDR3 runs to 12 residues. Trimming removed 5 bases from V and 5 bases from J; junction bases left unmatched: 3. Germline V lookup: CDR1 DFQATT, CDR2 SNEGSKA (reference sequence). The sequenced CDR3 bases are TGCAGTGCTCCAGGACAGGGGGAGACC. Protein product: CSAPGQGET. The full CDR3 protein reads CSAPGQGETQYF.

Worth noting for this clone: The DNA ends 3 residues before the CDR3 does, and the rest of the CDR3 is filled in from the germline J gene. The chain couples TRBV29-1 to TRBJ2-1, with 8 bases identical to TRBD1. Germline V CDR1 and CDR2: SQVTM, ANQGSEA. The CDR3 spans 15 residues. Unmatched junction bases numbered 11, after V lost 6 bases and J lost 4 bases. Incomplete CDR3 DNA: TGCAGCGTCCTGGGACAGGACGAGGCTTACAATGAG. This sequence encodes CSVLGQDEAYNE. In full, the CDR3 is CSVLGQDEAYNEQFF.

On this clone: The read terminates 3 residues ahead of where the CDR3 ends, so the germline J gene completes it. The chain is built from TRBV7-2 and TRBJ2-3; a possible D gene is TRBD2 (6 bases). Trimming removed 5 bases from V and 3 bases from J, with 15 bases in between. Germline values: CDR1 SGHTA, CDR2 FQGNSA. CDR3 length: 15 residues. Incomplete CDR3 DNA: TGTGCCAGCAGCCCGGACTATCTCTCAACAGATACG. Translated, it gives CASSPDYLSTDT. Given in full, the CDR3 is CASSPDYLSTDTQYF.

Regarding this clone: With the read ending 3 residues before the CDR3 end, the germline J gene is used to fill in that end. The same CDR3 arises from other DNA sequences in this sample as well. V usage is TRBV20-1 and J usage is TRBJ1-2; D may be TRBD1 (6 bases). The germline V gene has CDR1 DFQATT and CDR2 SNEGSKA (reference sequence). The CDR3 is made up of 14 amino acids. V gave up 2 bases and J gave up 6 bases, with 16 bases separating them. The DNA read from the CDR3 is TGCAGTGCTAGATATCAGGGGAGACGAAATGGC. This sequence encodes CSARYQGRRNG. The full CDR3 protein is CSARYQGRRNGYTF.

With regard to this clone: The CDR3 end falls 3 residues outside the read, so it is completed with the germline J gene. The rearrangement joins TRBV9 to TRBJ2-3; D is perhaps TRBD2 (7 bases). V was clipped by 1 base and J by 0 bases, with 24 bases between them. This CDR3 has 20 residues. Looked up from germline, CDR1 is SGDLS and CDR2 is YYNGEE. The CDR3 bases that were read are TGTGCCAGCAGCGTAAGCACAGGGATGAGGGGAGGGCTTAGCACAGATACG. Protein product: CASSVSTGMRGGLSTDT. The CDR3 reads in full as CASSVSTGMRGGLSTDTQYF.

On this clone itself: The CDR3 end lies 3 residues beyond the end of the read and is filled in from the germline J gene. V gene TRBV5-1 combines with J gene TRBJ2-5; no clear D gene. This CDR3 contains 15 residues. V was clipped by 2 bases and J by 5 bases, with 16 bases between them. The germline V gene has CDR1 SGHRS and CDR2 YFSETQ. This chain's CDR3 is CASSFSGQPRETQYF. CDR3 bases read: TGCGCCAGCAGCTTTTCCGGTCAGCCGCGGGAGACC.

A remark on this clone: The read gets to within 3 residues of the CDR3 end, and the germline J gene fills in the rest. This rearrangement joins TRBV20-1 to TRBJ2-3, with 8 bases identical to TRBD1. Germline V lookup: CDR1 DFQATT, CDR2 SNEGSKA (reference sequence). This CDR3 spans 14 amino acids. The CDR3 DNA, read in part, is TGCAGTGCCGCACCAGGGGGCCAGGATCGGCCG. Amino acid sequence: CSAAPGGQDRP. In full, the CDR3 is CSAAPGGQDRPQYF.

In the case of this clone: The CDR3 extends 3 residues past the end of the read, so its final part is completed from the germline J gene. The chain has TRBV30 and TRBJ2-1; the D is unclear. V was pared by 1 base and J by 2 bases, with 6 bases between. The CDR3 contains 13 residues. From germline, CDR1 is GTSNPN and CDR2 SVGIG (reference sequence). The CDR3 is CAWSGGTYNEQFF. The CDR3 bases that were read are TGTGCCTGGAGTGGCGGTACCTACAATGAG.

Comment on this clone: The DNA ends 3 residues before the CDR3 does, and the rest of the CDR3 is filled in from the germline J gene. The rearrangement links TRBV20-1 to TRBJ2-7; 12 bases are a match to TRBD2. The V gene's germline CDR1 is DFQATT and CDR2 SNEGSKA (reference sequence). The V and J ends lost 0 bases and 5 bases, in that order; junction bases with no gene match: 14. The CDR3 is 18 residues long. The sequenced CDR3 bases are TGCAGTGCTAGAGATCTGGGACGGACTAGCGGGACCCATCACGAG. Amino acid sequence: CSARDLGRTSGTHHE. The CDR3 reads in full as CSARDLGRTSGTHHEQYF.

As regards this clone: The germline gene is not matched at one end of the junction; a read error may be the cause. With the read ending 3 residues before the CDR3 end, the germline J gene is used to fill in that end. The chain carries TRBV4-1 and TRBJ1-1; D not certain. This CDR3 is built from 15 residues. Germline-derived CDR1 and CDR2 are MGHRA and YSYEKL. The DNA read from the CDR3 is TGCACCAGCAGCCAAGAAAAAGGCCTGAACACTGAA. It encodes CTSSQEKGLNTE. The full CDR3 sequence reads CTSSQEKGLNTEAFF.

A remark on this clone: The read halts 3 residues ahead of the CDR3 end, with the missing end drawn from the germline J gene. V is TRBV20-1 and J is TRBJ2-7; 7 nucleotides line up with TRBD1. CDR3 size: 12 residues. CDR1 DFQATT and CDR2 SNEGSKA come from the germline V gene (reference sequence). V lost 7 bases and J lost 0; bases outside the gene matches: 3. The CDR3 spells CSGQGSSYEQYF. The DNA read from the CDR3 is TGCAGTGGACAGGGTAGCTCCTACGAG.

For this clone: Sequencing ends 3 residues short of the CDR3 end; the germline J gene provides the rest. The chain has TRBV20-1 and TRBJ2-6; D is unclear. V shed 3 bases and J shed 0 bases, with 12 bases lying between them. The CDR3 loop spans 16 amino acids. Per the germline V gene, CDR1 is DFQATT and CDR2 is SNEGSKA (reference sequence). The sequenced CDR3 bases are TGCAGTGCTAGCGACACGCAGAGCTCTGGGGCCAACGTC. Its translation: CSASDTQSSGANV. From start to end, the CDR3 is CSASDTQSSGANVLTF.

As for this clone: The read ends 3 residues shy of where the CDR3 ends; the end is completed using the germline J gene. This chain joins TRBV6-1 and TRBJ1-5; maybe TRBD1 (6 bases). The CDR3 has 13 amino acids. Trimming removed 4 bases at V and 4 bases at J, with 8 bases between. CDR1 and CDR2 (germline): MNHNS, SASEGT. The CDR3 bases that were read are TGTGCCAGCAGTGGCAGGGGAAATCAGCCC. Protein product: CASSGRGNQP. The whole CDR3 reads CASSGRGNQPQHF.

This clone ranks as medium-sized in terms of frequency. Distinct nucleotide sequences in the sample also encode this CDR3. The CDR3 bases that were read are TGTGCCAGTAGTATGTCGGGGGAGACC. It translates to CASSMSGET. The entire CDR3 protein is CASSMSGETQYF. The chain combines TRBV19 with TRBJ2-5; the D gene is possibly TRBD2 (5 bases). The observed sequence ends 3 residues before the CDR3 terminus, with the missing tail filled in from the germline J gene. The germline V gene has CDR1 LNHDA and CDR2 SQIVND (reference sequence). The CDR3 is 12 amino acids. The V end lost 3 bases, the J end lost 5 bases, and 7 bases lay between the germline ends. Looking up the rest from reference TRBV19 and TRBJ2-5 gives the full variable domain: DGGITQSPKYLFRKEGQNVTLSCEQNLNHDAMYWYRQDPGQGLRLIYYSQIVNDFQKGDIAEGYSVSREKKESFPLTVTSAQKNPTAFYLCASSMSGETQYFGPGTRLLVL.

To note about this clone: Sequencing ends 3 residues short of the CDR3 end; the germline J gene provides the rest. The rearrangement uses TRBV5-1 and TRBJ2-7; 8 bases line up with TRBD1. The length of the CDR3 is 17 residues. Germline V gene lookup returns CDR1 SGHRS and CDR2 YFSETQ. V dropped 2 bases and J dropped 0; count of bases not matched to a gene: 10. CDR3 amino acids: CASSLPGTGGFSYEQYF. Incomplete CDR3 DNA: TGCGCCAGCAGCTTACCGGGAACAGGGGGGTTCTCCTACGAG.

Points on this clone: The read terminates 3 residues ahead of where the CDR3 ends, so the germline J gene completes it. V and J are TRBV7-2 and TRBJ1-1; 8 nucleotides align to TRBD1. CDR1 is SGHTA, CDR2 FQGNSA, per germline. Germline trimming cut 5 bases from V and 0 bases from J; bases unmatched to any gene: 5. This CDR3 is built from 15 residues. The part of the CDR3 DNA that was read is TGTGCCAGCAGCCCCCCCAGGGGGCTGAACACTGAA. Amino acids: CASSPPRGLNTE. The CDR3 in full is CASSPPRGLNTEAFF.

With respect to this clone: With the read ending 3 residues before the CDR3 end, the germline J gene is used to fill in that end. This chain uses TRBV19 with TRBJ2-1; 9 bases are shared with TRBD2. The germline V gene encodes CDR1 LNHDA and CDR2 SQIVND (reference sequence). J lost 9 bases, V lost 6 bases, and 12 bases had no gene match. There are 15 residues in the CDR3. CDR3: CASRRDRGGAFEQFF. The CDR3 bases that were read are TGTGCCAGTAGGAGGGATCGCGGGGGGGCCTTTGAG.

About this clone: The read finishes 3 residues shy of the CDR3 end, and the germline J gene is used to complete it. The chain couples TRBV9 to TRBJ2-3, with 8 bases fitting TRBD2. Looked up from germline, CDR1 is SGDLS and CDR2 is YYNGEE. The CDR3 has 17 amino acids. J lost 4 bases, V lost 3 bases, and 13 bases had no gene match. The CDR3 loop reads CASSASPGLVISDTQYF. The part of the CDR3 DNA that was read is TGTGCCAGCAGCGCCTCACCGGGACTAGTTATTTCAGATACG.

On this clone itself: The sequence runs out 3 residues before the end of the CDR3; the remainder is reconstructed from the germline J gene. The genes are TRBV20-1 and TRBJ2-1; weak D call: TRBD1 (6 bases). CDR1 and CDR2 (germline): DFQATT, SNEGSKA (reference sequence). The V end was cut by 6 bases, the J end by 9 bases, with 15 bases between. This CDR3 is built from 12 residues. Partial CDR3 DNA: TGCAGTGCGTCCCAGGGGTTAGGTGAG. Translating gives CSASQGLGE. The whole CDR3 protein reads CSASQGLGEQFF.

Points on this clone: The sequence runs out 3 residues before the end of the CDR3; the remainder is reconstructed from the germline J gene. V is TRBV20-1 and J is TRBJ2-1, with 11 bases identical to TRBD1. CDR3 length: 13 amino acids. Germline CDR1 and CDR2: DFQATT and SNEGSKA (reference sequence). V was pared by 6 bases and J by 8 bases, with 6 bases of the junction left unmatched. The CDR3 bases that were read are TGCAGTGCCCCCAGGACAGGGGGCGATGAG. Protein sequence: CSAPRTGGDE. The whole CDR3 reads CSAPRTGGDEQFF.